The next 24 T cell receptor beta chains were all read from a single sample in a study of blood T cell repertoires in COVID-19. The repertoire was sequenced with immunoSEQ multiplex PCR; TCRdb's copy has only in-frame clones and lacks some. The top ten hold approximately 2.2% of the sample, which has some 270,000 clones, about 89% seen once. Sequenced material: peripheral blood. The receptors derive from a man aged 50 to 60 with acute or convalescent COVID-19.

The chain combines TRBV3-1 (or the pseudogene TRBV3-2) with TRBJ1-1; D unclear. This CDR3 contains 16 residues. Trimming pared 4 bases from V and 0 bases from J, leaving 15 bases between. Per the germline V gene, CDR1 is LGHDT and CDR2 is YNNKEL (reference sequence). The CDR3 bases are TGTGCCAGCAGCCCAACGGGGAGGGTCCTGAACACTGAAGCTTTCTTT. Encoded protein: CASSPTGRVLNTEAFF.

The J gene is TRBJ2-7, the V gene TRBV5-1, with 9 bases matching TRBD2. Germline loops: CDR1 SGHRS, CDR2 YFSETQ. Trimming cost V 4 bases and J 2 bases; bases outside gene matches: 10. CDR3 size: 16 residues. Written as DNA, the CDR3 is TGCGCCAGCAGCATAGAGACGGCGGGGGGGCCCTACGAGCAGTACTTC. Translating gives CASSIETAGGPYEQYF.

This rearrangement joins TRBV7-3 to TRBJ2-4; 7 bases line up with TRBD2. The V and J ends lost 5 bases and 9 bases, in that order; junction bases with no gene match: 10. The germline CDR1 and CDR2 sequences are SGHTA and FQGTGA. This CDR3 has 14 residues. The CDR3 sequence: CASSPAGESSIQYF. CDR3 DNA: TGTGCCAGCAGCCCTGCGGGGGAGAGCAGCATTCAGTACTTC.

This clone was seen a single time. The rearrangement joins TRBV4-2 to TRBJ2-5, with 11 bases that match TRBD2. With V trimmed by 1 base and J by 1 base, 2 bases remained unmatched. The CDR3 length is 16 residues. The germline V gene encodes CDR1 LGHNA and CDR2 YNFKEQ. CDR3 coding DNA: TGTGCCAGCAGCCAAGTCGGGACTAGCGGCCAAGAGACCCAGTACTTC. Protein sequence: CASSQVGTSGQETQYF.

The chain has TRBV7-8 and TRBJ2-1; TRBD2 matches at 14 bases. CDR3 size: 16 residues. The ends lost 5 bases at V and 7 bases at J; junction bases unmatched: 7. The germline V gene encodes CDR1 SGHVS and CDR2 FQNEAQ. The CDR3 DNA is TGTGCCAGCAGCCCGAGGACTAGCGGGGGGCCTAATGAGCAGTTCTTC. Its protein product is CASSPRTSGGPNEQFF.

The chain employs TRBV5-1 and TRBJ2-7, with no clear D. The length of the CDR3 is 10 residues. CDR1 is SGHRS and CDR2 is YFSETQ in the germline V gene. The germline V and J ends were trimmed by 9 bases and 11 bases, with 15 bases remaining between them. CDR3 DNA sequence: TGCGCCATCACGTCCGGGTCTGAGTACTTC. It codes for CAITSGSEYF.

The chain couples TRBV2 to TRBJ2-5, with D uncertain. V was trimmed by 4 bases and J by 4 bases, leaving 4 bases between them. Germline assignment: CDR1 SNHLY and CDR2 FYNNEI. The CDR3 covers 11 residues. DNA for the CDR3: TGTGCCAGCAGTGTCGGAGAGACCCAGTACTTC. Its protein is CASSVGETQYF. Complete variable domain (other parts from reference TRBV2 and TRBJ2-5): EPEVTQTPSHQVTQMGQEVILRCVPISNHLYFYWYRQILGQKVEFLVSFYNNEISEKSEIFDDQFSVERPDGSNFTLKIRSTKLEDSAMYFCASSVGETQYFGPGTRLLVL.

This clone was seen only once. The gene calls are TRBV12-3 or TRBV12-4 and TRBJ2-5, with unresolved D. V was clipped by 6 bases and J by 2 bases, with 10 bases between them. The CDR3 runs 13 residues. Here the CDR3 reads CASSRTAQETQYF. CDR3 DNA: TGTGCCAGCAGCCGAACAGCACAAGAGACCCAGTACTTC.

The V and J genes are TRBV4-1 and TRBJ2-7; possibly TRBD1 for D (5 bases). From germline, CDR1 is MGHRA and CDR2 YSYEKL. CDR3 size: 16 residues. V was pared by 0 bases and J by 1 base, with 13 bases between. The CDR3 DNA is TGCGCCAGCAGCCAAGATGGGGCAGGGCCTTCCTACGAGCAGTACTTC. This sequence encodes CASSQDGAGPSYEQYF.

CDR3 amino acids: CASSVAPENEKLFF. The CDR3 DNA sequence: TGTGCCAGCAGCGTAGCTCCCGAGAATGAAAAACTGTTTTTT. The V call is TRBV9, the J call TRBJ1-4; no reliable D call. The V gene's germline CDR1 is SGDLS and CDR2 YYNGEE. V was trimmed by 0 bases and J by 5 bases, leaving 8 bases between them. The CDR3 extends over 14 amino acids.

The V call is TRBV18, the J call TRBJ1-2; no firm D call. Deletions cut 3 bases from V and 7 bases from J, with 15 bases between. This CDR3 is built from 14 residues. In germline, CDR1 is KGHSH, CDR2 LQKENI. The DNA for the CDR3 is TGTGCCAGCTCACCGACGGCGGCCCGGAGTGGCTACACCTTC. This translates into CASSPTAARSGYTF.

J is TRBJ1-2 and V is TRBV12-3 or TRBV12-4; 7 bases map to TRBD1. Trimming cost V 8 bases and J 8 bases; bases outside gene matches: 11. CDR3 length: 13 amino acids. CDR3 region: CASRRDSPEGYTF. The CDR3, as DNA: TGTGCCAGCCGACGGGACAGCCCGGAAGGCTACACCTTC.

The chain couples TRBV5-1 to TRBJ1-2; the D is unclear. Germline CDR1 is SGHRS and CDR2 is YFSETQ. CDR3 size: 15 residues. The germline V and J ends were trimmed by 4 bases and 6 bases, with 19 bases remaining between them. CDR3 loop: CASSPSSVGENGYTF. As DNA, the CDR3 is TGCGCCAGCAGCCCGTCAAGTGTCGGAGAGAATGGCTACACCTTC.

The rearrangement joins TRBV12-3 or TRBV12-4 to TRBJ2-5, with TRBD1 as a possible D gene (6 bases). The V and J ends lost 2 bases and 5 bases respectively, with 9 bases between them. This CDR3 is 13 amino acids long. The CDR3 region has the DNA TGTGCCAGCAGTTTACTGGGGGCGGAGACCCAGTACTTC. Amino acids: CASSLLGAETQYF.

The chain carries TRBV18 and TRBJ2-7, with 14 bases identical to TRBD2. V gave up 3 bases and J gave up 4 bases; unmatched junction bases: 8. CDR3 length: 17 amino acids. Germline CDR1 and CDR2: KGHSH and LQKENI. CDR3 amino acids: CASSPPGLAGASYEQYF. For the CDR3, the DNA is TGTGCCAGCTCACCCCCGGGACTAGCGGGGGCTTCTTACGAGCAGTACTTC.

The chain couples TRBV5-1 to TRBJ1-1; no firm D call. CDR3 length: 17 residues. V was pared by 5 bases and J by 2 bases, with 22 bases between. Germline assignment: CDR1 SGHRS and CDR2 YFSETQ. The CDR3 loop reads CASSMGELILGNTEAFF. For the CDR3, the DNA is TGCGCCAGCAGTATGGGAGAACTCATCCTTGGAAACACTGAAGCTTTCTTT.

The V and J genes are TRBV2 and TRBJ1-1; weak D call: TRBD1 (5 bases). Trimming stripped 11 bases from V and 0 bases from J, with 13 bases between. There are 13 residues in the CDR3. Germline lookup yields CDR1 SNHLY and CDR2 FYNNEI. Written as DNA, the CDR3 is TGTGCCGCGGGGGAGATCATGAACACTGAAGCTTTCTTT. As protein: CAAGEIMNTEAFF.

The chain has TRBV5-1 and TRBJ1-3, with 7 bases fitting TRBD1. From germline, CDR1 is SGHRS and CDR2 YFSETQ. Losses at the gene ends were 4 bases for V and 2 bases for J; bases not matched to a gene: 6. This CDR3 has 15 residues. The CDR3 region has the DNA TGCGCCAGCAGCCATACAACAGGGGCTGGAAACACCATATATTTT. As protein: CASSHTTGAGNTIYF.

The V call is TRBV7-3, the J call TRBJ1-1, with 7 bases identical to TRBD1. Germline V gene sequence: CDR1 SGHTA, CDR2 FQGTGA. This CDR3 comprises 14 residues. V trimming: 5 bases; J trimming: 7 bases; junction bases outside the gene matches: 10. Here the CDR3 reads CASSAYRDSIEAFF. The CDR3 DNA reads TGTGCCAGCAGCGCCTACCGGGACAGTATTGAAGCTTTCTTT.

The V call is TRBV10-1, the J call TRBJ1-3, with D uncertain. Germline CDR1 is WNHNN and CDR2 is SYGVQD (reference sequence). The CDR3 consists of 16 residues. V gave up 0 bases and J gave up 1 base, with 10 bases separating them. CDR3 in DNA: TGCGCCAGCAGTGAGTCCCTCCCGGGTTCTGGAAACACCATATATTTT. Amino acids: CASSESLPGSGNTIYF.

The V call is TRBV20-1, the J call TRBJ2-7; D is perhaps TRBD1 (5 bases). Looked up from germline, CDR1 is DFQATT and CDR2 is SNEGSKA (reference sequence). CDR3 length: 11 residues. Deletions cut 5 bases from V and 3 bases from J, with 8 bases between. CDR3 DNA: TGCAGTGCTGTAACAGGCTACGAGCAGTACTTC. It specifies CSAVTGYEQYF.

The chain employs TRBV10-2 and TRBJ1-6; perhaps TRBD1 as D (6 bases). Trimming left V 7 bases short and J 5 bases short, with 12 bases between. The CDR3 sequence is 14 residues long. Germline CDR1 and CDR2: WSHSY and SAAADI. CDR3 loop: CASTGQSNNSPLHF. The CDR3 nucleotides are TGCGCCAGCACCGGACAGTCTAATAATTCACCCCTCCACTTT.

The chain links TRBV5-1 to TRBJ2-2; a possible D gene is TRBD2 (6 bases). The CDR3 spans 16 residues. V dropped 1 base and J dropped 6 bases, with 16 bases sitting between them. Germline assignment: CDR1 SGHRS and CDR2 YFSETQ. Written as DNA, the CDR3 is TGCGCCAGCAGCTTGAGGCGGGGTTCCCGGCCCGGGGAGCTGTTTTTT. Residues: CASSLRRGSRPGELFF.

CDR3 bases: TGTGCCAGCAGCTTGGGCCGTGGGGGACTAGCGTCAGGGGAGCTGTTTTTT. This encodes CASSLGRGGLASGELFF. The chain recombines TRBV5-8 with TRBJ2-2, with 10 bases that match TRBD2. Looked up from germline, CDR1 is SGHTS and CDR2 is YDEGEE. V dropped 0 bases and J dropped 8; count of bases not matched to a gene: 10. The CDR3 length is 17 residues.